These 18 T cell receptor beta chains originate from one sample sequenced in a study of beta chain features in type 1 diabetes. Reverse transcription of all isolated RNA meant that expressed TCRB transcripts were sequenced. The assay was immunoSEQ multiplex PCR, and TCRdb's table has in-frame clones only and misses some. Among hundreds of thousands of clones listed, 15% to 19% were seen once. The sample taken for sequencing was naive CD4+ T cells from blood. The receptors originated from a man younger than 35 in good health.

The sample holds a few counts of this clone. The chain carries TRBV7-2 and TRBJ2-3; D is tentatively TRBD1 or TRBD2 (6 bases each). The germline CDR1 and CDR2 sequences are SGHTA and FQGNSA. The CDR3 is made up of 16 amino acids. V lost 3 bases to trimming and J lost 4 bases, with 17 bases between them. CDR3 nucleotides: TGTGCCAGCAGCTTGGTTTCCGGGGGCGCGGCAGATACGCAGTATTTT. Amino acids: CASSLVSGGAADTQYF.

J is TRBJ2-7 and V is TRBV5-8; no clear D gene. Germline CDR1 reads SGHTS; CDR2 reads YDEGEE. Trimming pared 6 bases from V and 4 bases from J, leaving 14 bases between. CDR3 length equals 13 residues. Written as DNA, the CDR3 is TGTGCCAGCACCCGGTGGGCTGGGTACGAGCAGTACTTC. This codes for CASTRWAGYEQYF. The full variable domain, its missing parts supplied by reference TRBV5-8 and TRBJ2-7, is EAGVTQSPTHLIKTRGQQATLRCSPISGHTSVYWYQQALGLGLQFLLWYDEGEERNRGNFPPRFSGRQFPNYSSELNVNALELEDSALYLCASTRWAGYEQYFGPGTRLTVT.

This clone was detected a few times. The chain carries TRBV7-2 and TRBJ2-5; D is possibly TRBD1 (6 bases). Looked up from germline, CDR1 is SGHTA and CDR2 is FQGNSA. The CDR3 extends over 14 amino acids. Trimming removed 1 base at V and 5 bases at J, with 11 bases between. The CDR3 DNA reads TGTGCCAGCAGCTTAGGGGGACAAAGGGAGACCCAGTACTTC. Amino acid sequence: CASSLGGQRETQYF.

This clone was recorded a few times. For the CDR3, the DNA is TGTGCCAGTAGTATTCGAGGGAGCACTGAAGCTTTCTTT. Translation gives CASSIRGSTEAFF. The chain is built from TRBV19 and TRBJ1-1; D not certain. Trimming removed 3 bases from V and 4 bases from J, with 9 bases in between. The CDR3 extends over 13 amino acids. CDR1 and CDR2 (germline): LNHDA, SQIVND (reference sequence).

The V and J genes are TRBV30 and TRBJ1-5, with a tentative D call TRBD1 (6 bases). Between the trimmed V and J ends, which lost 3 bases and 5 bases, there was a span of 20 bases. CDR1 is GTSNPN and CDR2 is SVGIG in the germline V gene (reference sequence). This CDR3 contains 16 residues. The CDR3 protein is CAWRPAGGSSYQPQHF. The DNA of the CDR3 is TGTGCCTGGAGGCCAGCGGGGGGCAGTTCCTATCAGCCCCAGCATTTT. The full variable domain, with the rest looked up from reference TRBV30 and TRBJ1-5, is SQTIHQWPATLVQPVGSPLSLECTVEGTSNPNLYWYRQAAGRGLQLLFYSVGIGQISSEVPQNLSASRPQDRQFILSSKKLLLSDSGFYLCAWRPAGGSSYQPQHFGDGTRLSIL.

This clone was counted between two and nine times. The chain has TRBV5-5 and TRBJ2-3; D is perhaps TRBD2 (6 bases). The CDR3 is made up of 15 amino acids. Germline CDR1 is SGHKS and CDR2 is YYEKEE (reference sequence). V lost 0 bases to trimming and J lost 8 bases, with 16 bases between them. In nucleotides, the CDR3 is TGTGCCAGCAGCTTGGACAGGATGGCGGGAAGTACGCAGTATTTT. It codes for CASSLDRMAGSTQYF.

This clone has a handful of counts. This same CDR3 is encoded by further DNA sequences in the sample. This chain joins TRBV9 and TRBJ2-7, with TRBD2 matching 9 bases. This CDR3 has 15 amino acids. Germline CDR1 is SGDLS and CDR2 is YYNGEE. V shed 2 bases, J shed 0 bases, and the junction held 3 bases outside the gene matches. CDR3 DNA sequence: TGTGCCAGCAGCGTTAGCGGGGGAAGCTCCTACGAGCAGTACTTC. Translated, it gives CASSVSGGSSYEQYF.

This clone was seen only a few times. This chain connects TRBV2 to TRBJ2-7; D not resolved. Germline V gives CDR1 SNHLY, CDR2 FYNNEI. V was pared by 6 bases and J by 6 bases, with 9 bases between. The CDR3 runs to 11 residues. In DNA, the CDR3 is TGTGCCAGCAGCGCCCAAAGCGAGCAGTACTTC. Encoded protein: CASSAQSEQYF.

The V and J genes are TRBV5-4 and TRBJ1-3; TRBD1 might be the D (5 bases). Germline assignment: CDR1 SGHNT and CDR2 YYREEE (reference sequence). Trimming removed 0 bases from V and 0 bases from J, with 10 bases in between. The CDR3 covers 16 residues. The CDR3 loop is CASSLGQGVSGNTIYF. For the CDR3, the DNA is TGTGCCAGCAGCTTGGGTCAGGGCGTCTCTGGAAACACCATATATTTT.

V gene TRBV6-6 combines with J gene TRBJ1-2; 8 bases line up with TRBD1. This CDR3 contains 15 residues. V shed 2 bases and J 3 bases; nucleotides not matched to a gene: 5. Germline CDR1 MNHNY, CDR2 SVGAGI (reference sequence). The CDR3 sequence is CASSYHPQGDYGYTF. The CDR3, as DNA: TGTGCCAGCAGTTACCATCCACAGGGGGACTATGGCTACACCTTC.

CDR3 nucleotides: TGTGCCAGCAGTGCGACTACTACACCGCGACAAGGCTACACCTTC. Its translation is CASSATTTPRQGYTF. The rearrangement uses TRBV28 and TRBJ1-2; D unresolved. CDR1 and CDR2 from the germline V gene are MDHEN and SYDVKM. V gave up 5 bases and J gave up 8 bases, with 21 bases separating them. This CDR3 comprises 15 residues.

A few counts support this clone. CDR3 amino acids: CASSRDRINEKLFF. The CDR3 DNA reads as TGTGCCAGCAGCCGGGACCGGATTAATGAAAAACTGTTTTTT. V usage is TRBV7-9 and J usage is TRBJ1-4; the D gene is possibly TRBD1 (5 bases). Trimming took 5 bases from V and 4 from J, leaving 11 bases between them. The germline CDR1 and CDR2 sequences are SEHNR and FQNEAQ (reference sequence). The CDR3 consists of 14 residues.

The CDR3 is CASSLPNSPLHF. Here the CDR3 DNA reads TGTGCCAGCAGCTTACCCAATTCACCCCTCCACTTT. The chain carries TRBV7-9 and TRBJ1-6; D is uncertain. The CDR3 is 12 amino acids. CDR1 and CDR2 from the germline V gene are SEHNR and FQNEAQ (reference sequence). V shed 2 bases and J shed 7 bases, with 3 bases lying between them.

The CDR3 is CASRPDRGINYGYTF. The CDR3 DNA reads as TGTGCCAGCAGACCAGACAGGGGTATTAACTATGGCTACACCTTC. The rearrangement uses TRBV5-4 and TRBJ1-2, with 8 bases fitting TRBD1. Trimming cost V 5 bases and J 1 base; bases outside gene matches: 7. CDR3 length: 15 residues. Germline V gene data show CDR1 as SGHNT and CDR2 as YYREEE (reference sequence).

V is TRBV5-1 and J is TRBJ1-6; D might be TRBD1 (5 bases). The CDR3 spans 16 residues. V lost 0 bases, J lost 9 bases, and 16 bases lay in between. Germline V CDR1 and CDR2: SGHRS, YFSETQ. As DNA, the CDR3 is TGCGCCAGCAGCTTGGAGGCCCCAGGGATCGGTTCACCCCTCCACTTT. Its protein is CASSLEAPGIGSPLHF. The entire variable domain, with the rest obtained from reference TRBV5-1 and TRBJ1-6, is as follows: KAGVTQTPRYLIKTRGQQVTLSCSPISGHRSVSWYQQTPGQGLQFLFEYFSETQRNKGNFPGRFSGRQFSNSRSEMNVSTLELGDSALYLCASSLEAPGIGSPLHFGNGTRLTVT.

Ten or more counts support this clone. V and J are TRBV10-3 and TRBJ1-1; TRBD1 matches at 7 bases. The CDR3 covers 13 residues. The J segment lost 12 bases and the V segment lost 5 bases, leaving 12 bases of the junction unmatched. Per the germline V gene, CDR1 is ENHRY and CDR2 is SYGVKD. The CDR3 nucleotides are TGTGCCATCAGTACAAGACAGGGACGGACCCCTTTCTTT. This gives the protein CAISTRQGRTPFF.

This clone was seen a few times. The rearrangement joins TRBV7-2 to TRBJ2-5; D may be TRBD1 or TRBD2 (6 bases each). This CDR3 is built from 16 residues. V lost 5 bases and J 5 bases, leaving 21 bases between the germline ends. CDR1 is SGHTA, CDR2 FQGNSA, per germline. Here the CDR3 DNA reads TGTGCCAGCAGCCCCGGGGGCAGGATAGAGGTCGAGACCCAGTACTTC. This translates into CASSPGGRIEVETQYF.

This clone was detected only a few times. V and J are TRBV11-2 and TRBJ2-3; D gene uncertain. Trimming stripped 2 bases from V and 3 bases from J, with 3 bases between. Germline CDR1 SGHAT, CDR2 FQNNGV. This CDR3 has 12 amino acids. CDR3 loop: CASSLPTDTQYF. As DNA, the CDR3 is TGTGCCAGCAGCTTACCAACAGATACGCAGTATTTT.